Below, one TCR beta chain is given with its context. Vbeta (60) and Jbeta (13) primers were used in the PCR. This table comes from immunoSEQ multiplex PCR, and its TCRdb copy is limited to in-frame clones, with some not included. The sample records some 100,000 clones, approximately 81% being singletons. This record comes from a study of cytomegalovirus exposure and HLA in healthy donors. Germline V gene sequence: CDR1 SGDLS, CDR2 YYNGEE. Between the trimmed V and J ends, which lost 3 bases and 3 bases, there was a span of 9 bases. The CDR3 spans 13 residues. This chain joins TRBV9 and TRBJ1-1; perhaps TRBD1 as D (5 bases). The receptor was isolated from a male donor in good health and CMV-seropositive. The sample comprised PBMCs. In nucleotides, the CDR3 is TGTGCCAGCAGCGCGGGGGGATACACTGAAGCTTTCTTT. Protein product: CASSAGGYTEAFF.